This T cell receptor (beta chain) is from a study of control samples from healthy donors and cancer patients (dated by TCRdb to about 2020). In the case of this clone: Its specific antigen is unknown. No base-level quality is on record; no much larger clone is a single base apart.

The library was prepared using the immunoSEQ multiplex PCR assay. The clones in this table, taken by TCRdb from immuneACCESS, are in-frame only. Not every clone is retained; where verified, under half of the shortfall comes from an unresolved V gene, and the cause of the rest is unknown. The sample table contains roughly 120,000 clones; only one count was recorded for 85% to 90% of them. The ten largest make up roughly 2.5% of the sample. The CDR3 contains 16 residues, cysteine and phenylalanine counted. The retained sequence is limited to the CDR3, 48 bases, with the frame set at the first base. V is shortened by 0 bases, J by 0 bases, and the region joining them spans 9 bases. CDR1 is given as MNHEY and CDR2 as SVGAGI, both from the germline V gene.

Sequenced sample: blood. The source of this sequence is a woman aged 65 to 85 in good health. The chain is made from TRBV6-5 and TRBJ1-5; there is no confident call for the D gene. The CDR3 region: CASSYSSPHSNQPQHF. The DNA reads TGTGCCAGCAGTTACTCGTCACCTCATAGCAATCAGCCCCAGCATTTT.